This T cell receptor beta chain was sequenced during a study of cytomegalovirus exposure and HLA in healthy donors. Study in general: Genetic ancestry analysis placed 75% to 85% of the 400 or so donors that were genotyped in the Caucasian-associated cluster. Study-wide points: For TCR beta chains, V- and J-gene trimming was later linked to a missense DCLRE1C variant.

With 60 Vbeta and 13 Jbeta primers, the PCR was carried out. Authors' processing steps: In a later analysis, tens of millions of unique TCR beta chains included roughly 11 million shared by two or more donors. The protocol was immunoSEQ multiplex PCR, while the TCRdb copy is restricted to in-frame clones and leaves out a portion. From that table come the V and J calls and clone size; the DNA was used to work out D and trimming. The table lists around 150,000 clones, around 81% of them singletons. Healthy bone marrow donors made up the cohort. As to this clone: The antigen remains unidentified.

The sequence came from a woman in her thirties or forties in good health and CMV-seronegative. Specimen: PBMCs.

The CDR3 is CASSPGLGGYEQYF. The CDR3 DNA reads TGTGCCAGCTCACCCGGACTAGGGGGATACGAGCAGTACTTC. The chain is built from TRBV18 and TRBJ2-7, with D perhaps TRBD2 (7 bases). The CDR3 consists of 14 residues. V lost 3 bases and J lost 4, with 13 bases in between. Germline loops: CDR1 KGHSH, CDR2 LQKENI.